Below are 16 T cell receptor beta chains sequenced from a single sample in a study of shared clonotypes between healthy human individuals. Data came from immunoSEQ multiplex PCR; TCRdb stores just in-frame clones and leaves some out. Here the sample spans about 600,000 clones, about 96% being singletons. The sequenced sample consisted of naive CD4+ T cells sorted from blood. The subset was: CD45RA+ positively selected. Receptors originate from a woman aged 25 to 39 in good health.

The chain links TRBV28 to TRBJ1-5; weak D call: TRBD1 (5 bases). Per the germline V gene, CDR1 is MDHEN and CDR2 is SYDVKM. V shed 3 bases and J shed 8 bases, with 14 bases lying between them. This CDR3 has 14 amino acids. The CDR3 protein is CASSFWGVEEPQHF. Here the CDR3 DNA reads TGTGCCAGCAGTTTTTGGGGCGTGGAGGAGCCCCAGCATTTT.

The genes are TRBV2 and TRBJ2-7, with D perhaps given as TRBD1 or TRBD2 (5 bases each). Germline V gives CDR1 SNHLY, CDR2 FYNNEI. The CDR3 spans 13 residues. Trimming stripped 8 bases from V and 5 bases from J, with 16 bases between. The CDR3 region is CASSGAWRDEQYF. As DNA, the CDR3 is TGTGCCAGCTCCGGGGCGTGGCGGGACGAGCAGTACTTC.

CDR3 region: CASSGQANQPQHF. The CDR3 nucleotides read TGTGCCAGTAGTGGACAGGCTAATCAGCCCCAGCATTTT. The rearrangement links TRBV19 to TRBJ1-5, with 7 bases identical to TRBD1. The germline gives CDR1 LNHDA, CDR2 SQIVND (reference sequence). The V gene end was trimmed by 5 bases and the J gene end by 4 bases; junction bases not matched to a gene: 2. The CDR3 runs to 13 residues.

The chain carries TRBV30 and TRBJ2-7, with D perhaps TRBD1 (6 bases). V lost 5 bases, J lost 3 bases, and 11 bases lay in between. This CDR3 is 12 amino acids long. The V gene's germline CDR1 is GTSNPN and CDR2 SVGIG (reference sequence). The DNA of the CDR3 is TGTGCCTGGGGGGGACAACTCTACGAGCAGTACTTC. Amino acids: CAWGGQLYEQYF.

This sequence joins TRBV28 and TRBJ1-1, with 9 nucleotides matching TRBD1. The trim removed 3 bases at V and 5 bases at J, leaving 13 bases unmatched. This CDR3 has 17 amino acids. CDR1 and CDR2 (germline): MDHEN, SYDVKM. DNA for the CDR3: TGTGCCAGCAGTTTCCCCGGGACAGGGAATCGGGATACTGAAGCTTTCTTT. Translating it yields CASSFPGTGNRDTEAFF.

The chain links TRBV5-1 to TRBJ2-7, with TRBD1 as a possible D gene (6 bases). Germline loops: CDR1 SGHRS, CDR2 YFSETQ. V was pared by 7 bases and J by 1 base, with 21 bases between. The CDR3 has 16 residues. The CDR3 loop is CASGGSTRDKSYEQYF. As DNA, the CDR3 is TGCGCCAGCGGGGGATCGACCCGGGACAAGTCCTACGAGCAGTACTTC.

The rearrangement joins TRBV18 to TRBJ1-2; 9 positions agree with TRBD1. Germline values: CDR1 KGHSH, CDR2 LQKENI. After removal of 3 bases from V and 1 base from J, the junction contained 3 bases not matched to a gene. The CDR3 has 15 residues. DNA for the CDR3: TGTGCCAGCTCACCGGACAGGGGCCTTAACTATGGCTACACCTTC. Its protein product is CASSPDRGLNYGYTF.

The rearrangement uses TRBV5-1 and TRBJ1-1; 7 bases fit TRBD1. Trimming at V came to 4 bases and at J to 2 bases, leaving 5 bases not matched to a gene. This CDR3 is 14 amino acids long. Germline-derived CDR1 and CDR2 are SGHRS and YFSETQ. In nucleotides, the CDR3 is TGCGCCAGCAGCCCAGGACAGGTTAACACTGAAGCTTTCTTT. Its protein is CASSPGQVNTEAFF.

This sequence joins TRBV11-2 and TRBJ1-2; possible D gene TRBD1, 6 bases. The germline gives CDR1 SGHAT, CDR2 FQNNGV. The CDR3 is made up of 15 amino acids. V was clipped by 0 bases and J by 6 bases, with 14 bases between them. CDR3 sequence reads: CASSLDYRVGDGYTF. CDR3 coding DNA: TGTGCCAGCAGCTTAGACTACAGGGTTGGCGATGGCTACACCTTC.

CDR3: CSVDSAGSTDTQYF. In DNA form, the CDR3 reads TGCAGCGTTGATAGTGCGGGGAGCACAGATACGCAGTATTTT. The chain uses TRBV29-1 and TRBJ2-3; a possible D gene is TRBD2 (6 bases). V lost 3 bases and J 0 bases, leaving 10 bases between the germline ends. The CDR3 extends over 14 amino acids. Germline CDR1 reads SQVTM; CDR2 reads ANQGSEA.

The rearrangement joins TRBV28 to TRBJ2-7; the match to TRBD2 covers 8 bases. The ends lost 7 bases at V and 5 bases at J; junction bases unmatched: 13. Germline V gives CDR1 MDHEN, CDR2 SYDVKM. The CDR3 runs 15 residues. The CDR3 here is CASIGLLAGSDEQYF. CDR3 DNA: TGTGCCAGCATAGGTCTTCTAGCGGGTTCCGACGAGCAGTACTTC. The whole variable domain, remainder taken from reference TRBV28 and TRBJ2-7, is DVKVTQSSRYLVKRTGEKVFLECVQDMDHENMFWYRQDPGLGLRLIYFSYDVKMKEKGDIPEGYSVSREKKERFSLILESASTNQTSMYLCASIGLLAGSDEQYFGPGTRLTVT.

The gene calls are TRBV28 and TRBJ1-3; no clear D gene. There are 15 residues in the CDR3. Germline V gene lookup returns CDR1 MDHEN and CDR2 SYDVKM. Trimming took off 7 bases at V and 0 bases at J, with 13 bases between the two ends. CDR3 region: CASTLPRSSGNTIYF. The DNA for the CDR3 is TGTGCCAGCACCCTCCCGCGGAGCTCTGGAAACACCATATATTTT.

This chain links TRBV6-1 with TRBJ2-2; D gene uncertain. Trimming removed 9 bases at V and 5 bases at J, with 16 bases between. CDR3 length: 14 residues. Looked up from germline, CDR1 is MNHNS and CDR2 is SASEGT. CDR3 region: CASPPTPRTGELFF. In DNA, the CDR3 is TGTGCCAGTCCCCCTACGCCGAGGACCGGGGAGCTGTTTTTT.

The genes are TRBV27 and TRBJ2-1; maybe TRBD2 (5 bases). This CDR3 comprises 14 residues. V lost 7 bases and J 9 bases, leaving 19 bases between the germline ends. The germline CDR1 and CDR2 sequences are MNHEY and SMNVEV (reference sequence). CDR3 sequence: CASTSDSHNTEQFF. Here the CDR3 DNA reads TGTGCCAGCACCTCGGACTCCCACAACACTGAGCAGTTCTTC.

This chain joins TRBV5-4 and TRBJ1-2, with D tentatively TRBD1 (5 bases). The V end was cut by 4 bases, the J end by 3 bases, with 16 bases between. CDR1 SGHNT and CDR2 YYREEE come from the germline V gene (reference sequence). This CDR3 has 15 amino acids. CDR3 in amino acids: CASSETKGRYYGYTF. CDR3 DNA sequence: TGTGCCAGCAGCGAAACTAAGGGACGGTACTATGGCTACACCTTC.

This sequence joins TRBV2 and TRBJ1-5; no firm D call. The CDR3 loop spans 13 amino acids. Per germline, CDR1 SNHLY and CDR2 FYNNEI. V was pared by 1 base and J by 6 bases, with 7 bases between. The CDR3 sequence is CASSEEVFQPQHF. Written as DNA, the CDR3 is TGTGCCAGCAGTGAAGAGGTATTTCAGCCCCAGCATTTT.